This passage covers 7 T cell receptor beta chains from one sample sequenced in a study of cytomegalovirus exposure and HLA in healthy donors. The PCR used 60 Vbeta and 13 Jbeta primers. The table came from immunoSEQ multiplex PCR; TCRdb's copy has only in-frame clones and leaves some out. The profile covers more than 100,000 clones, with approximately 87% appearing a single time and 1.5% to 1.9% taken by the ten largest. The source material was PBMCs. These receptors were obtained from a man aged 35 to 55 in good health and CMV-seronegative.

The chain carries TRBV7-8 and TRBJ2-1; 9 bases agree with TRBD2. CDR1 and CDR2 from the germline V gene are SGHVS and FQNEAQ. J was trimmed by 2 bases and V by 5 bases; bases with no gene match: 7. CDR3 length: 16 amino acids. The DNA of the CDR3 is TGTGCCAGCAGCCGCCTAGCGGGGAGAACCTACAATGAGCAGTTCTTC. Protein: CASSRLAGRTYNEQFF.

V is TRBV7-2 and J is TRBJ2-1, with a possible D match to TRBD2 (6 bases). Germline V gene lookup returns CDR1 SGHTA and CDR2 FQGNSA. Trimming took off 3 bases at V and 7 bases at J, with 22 bases between the two ends. This CDR3 region has 17 residues. The CDR3 region has the DNA TGTGCCAGCAGCTTGTCCCGGGCGGGCCTGGGGAGGAATGAGCAGTTCTTC. Translation: CASSLSRAGLGRNEQFF.

The genes are TRBV5-1 and TRBJ1-1, with D tentatively TRBD1 (5 bases). V was cut by 0 bases and J by 8 bases, with 8 bases left in between. This CDR3 spans 12 amino acids. Per the germline V gene, CDR1 is SGHRS and CDR2 is YFSETQ. CDR3: CASSLEAGEAFF. CDR3 nucleotides: TGCGCCAGCAGCTTGGAGGCAGGGGAAGCTTTCTTT. Drawing the rest from reference TRBV5-1 and TRBJ1-1, the complete variable domain is KAGVTQTPRYLIKTRGQQVTLSCSPISGHRSVSWYQQTPGQGLQFLFEYFSETQRNKGNFPGRFSGRQFSNSRSEMNVSTLELGDSALYLCASSLEAGEAFFGQGTRLTVV.

The V call is TRBV15, the J call TRBJ1-1; D call uncertain. The CDR3 spans 15 residues. CDR1 and CDR2 (germline): LNHNV, YYDKDF (reference sequence). Trimming removed 4 bases at V and 1 base at J, with 13 bases between. CDR3 region: CATSTLFSGNTEAFF. CDR3 nucleotides: TGTGCCACCAGCACCCTTTTCAGCGGGAACACTGAAGCTTTCTTT.

This clone was counted a single time. The chain combines TRBV11-2 with TRBJ2-2; a weak D match, TRBD2 (6 bases). CDR3 length: 15 residues. V dropped 6 bases and J dropped 3 bases, with 14 bases sitting between them. Germline-derived CDR1 and CDR2 are SGHAT and FQNNGV. DNA of the CDR3: TGTGCCAGCAGACAAGGTGGAGGGGACACCGGGGAGCTGTTTTTT. Protein: CASRQGGGDTGELFF.

This clone is a singleton in its sample. The chain links TRBV4-1 to TRBJ2-5, with D hard to call. Germline CDR1 is MGHRA and CDR2 is YSYEKL. The CDR3 consists of 16 residues. Deletions cut 0 bases from V and 5 bases from J, with 16 bases between. The CDR3 DNA is TGCGCCAGCAGCCAAGAAGCGCCGGTAGGTGTGGAGACCCAGTACTTC. This translates into CASSQEAPVGVETQYF.

This sequence joins TRBV7-2 and TRBJ1-3; D gene unclear. With 1 base removed from V and 4 bases from J, the gap between germline ends came to 14 bases. This CDR3 spans 16 amino acids. Germline V gives CDR1 SGHTA, CDR2 FQGNSA. In DNA form, the CDR3 reads TGTGCCAGCAGCTTAGGAGGTGGTTCGGGGGGAAACACCATATATTTT. Translating gives CASSLGGGSGGNTIYF.